The source of this TCR beta chain is a study of T cells in Graves' hyperthyroidism and ophthalmopathy. Study outcomes and limitations: Blood also held most thyroid clonotypes expanded beyond 0.001. Ophthalmopathy onset followed model prediction by a median about six months.

This clonotype was recorded many times. What it binds is not known. CDR3 length: 14 residues. The trim removed 5 bases at V and 4 bases at J, leaving 6 bases unmatched. Newly diagnosed hyperthyroidism, duration under 2 months, in patients aged 18 to 65. Uncontrolled infections, other autoimmune diseases, pregnancy or lactation led to exclusion of patients. Amplified TCR beta CDR3 regions derived from RNA transcripts. The HTBI primer set drove a first-round RT-PCR of the TCR CDR3. TCRdb re-called the multiplex PCR reads through MiXCR, storing one row per CDR3 protein. The data show 500,000 to 600,000 distinct CDR3 sequences, around 42% seen once.

The rearrangement uses TRBV12-3 or TRBV12-4 and TRBJ2-7; 9 nucleotides match TRBD2. Material for sequencing was peripheral blood or thyroid tissue (not recorded which). This receptor was obtained from a woman aged 18-35 years with Graves' hyperthyroidism. CDR3 protein: CASSRLAGMYEQYF. The CDR3 DNA reads TGTGCCAGCAGTCGGCTAGCGGGAATGTACGAGCAGTACTTC.